A single TCR beta chain is shown here with its context. What it recognizes is unknown. Germline is not matched at one junction end, which may reflect a read error. The sample originates from a study of tumor and adjacent non-tumor tissue in lung cancer. For the study at large: Some 3.9 million productive TCRbeta reads were obtained per sample on average.

No cell sorting was done before RNA was extracted from the tissue. TCRbeta libraries were built with three rounds of nested PCR, modified from ARM-PCR. In TCRdb, the multiplex PCR reads were re-called with MiXCR into one record per CDR3 protein. The sample includes approximately 75,000 distinct CDR3 sequences, under 85% seen only once; the top ten take less than 15%. The CDR3 contains 13 residues. Looked up from germline, CDR1 is ENHRY and CDR2 is SYGVKD. Whole-study findings and limits: Normal lung showed higher cumulative top 100 clone frequency than tumor.

Sequencing was carried out using lung tumor tissue. This TCR was sampled from a woman aged 50 to 60 with non-small cell lung cancer. This chain joins TRBV10-3 and TRBJ1-1; D is perhaps TRBD1 (5 bases). The CDR3: CAISDSVWAEASF. As DNA, the CDR3 is TGTGCCATCAGCGACAGTGTATGGGCTGAAGCTTCCTTT.